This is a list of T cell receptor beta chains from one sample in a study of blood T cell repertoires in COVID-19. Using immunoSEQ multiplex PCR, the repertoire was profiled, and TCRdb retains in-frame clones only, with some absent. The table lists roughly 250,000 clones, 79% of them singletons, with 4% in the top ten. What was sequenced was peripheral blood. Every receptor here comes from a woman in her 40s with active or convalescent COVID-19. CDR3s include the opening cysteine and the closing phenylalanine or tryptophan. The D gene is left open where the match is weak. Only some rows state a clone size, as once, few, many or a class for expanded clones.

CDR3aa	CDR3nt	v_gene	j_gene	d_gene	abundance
CASSLRGGPSSGNTIYF	TGTGCCAGCAGCTTGAGAGGGGGCCCTTCCTCTGGAAACACCATATATTTT	TRBV5-5	TRBJ1-3	TRBD1	.
CASSIGQYNQPQHF	TGTGCCAGTAGTATAGGACAGTACAATCAGCCCCAGCATTTT	TRBV19	TRBJ1-5	.	.
CASSQDYPGRPEGEKLFF	TGTGCCAGCAGCCAAGATTATCCCGGACGGCCAGAGGGTGAAAAACTGTTTTTT	TRBV4-2	TRBJ1-4	.	.
CASSASRTGTMSSGNTIYF	TGTGCCAGCAGCGCCAGTAGGACAGGGACAATGAGCTCTGGAAACACCATATATTTT	TRBV9	TRBJ1-3	TRBD1	.
CAISGQVGTIYF	TGTGCCATCAGCGGACAAGTCGGCACCATATATTTT	TRBV10-3	TRBJ1-3	.	once
CASSPTGGNQPQHF	TGTGCCAGCTCACCGACAGGGGGCAATCAGCCCCAGCATTTT	TRBV18	TRBJ1-5	TRBD1	.
CASRAGAGLNYGYTF	TGTGCCAGCAGGGCGGGGGCAGGGCTAAACTATGGCTACACCTTC	TRBV5-5	TRBJ1-2	.	once
CAISESAGRVGGYTF	TGTGCCATCAGTGAGTCGGCAGGGCGCGTCGGAGGCTACACCTTC	TRBV10-3	TRBJ1-2	.	few
CASSLSTGGVFGYTF	TGTGCCAGCAGTTTATCGACAGGGGGCGTTTTTGGCTACACCTTC	TRBV27	TRBJ1-2	TRBD1	.
CASSFSPYVAGGHNEQFF	TGTGCCAGCAGTTTCTCACCTTACGTAGCGGGGGGGCACAATGAGCAGTTCTTC	TRBV7-9	TRBJ2-1	TRBD2	.
CSASRGAGDNSPLHF	TGCAGTGCTAGTCGGGGGGCCGGTGATAATTCACCCCTCCACTTT	TRBV20-1	TRBJ1-6	.	few
CASSRVPSVWDNEQFF	TGTGCCAGCAGCCGCGTACCTAGCGTCTGGGACAATGAGCAGTTCTTC	TRBV6-2/TRBV6-3	TRBJ2-1	.	.
CASSSGLAGGQETQYF	TGCGCCAGCAGCTCGGGACTAGCGGGGGGGCAAGAGACCCAGTACTTC	TRBV5-1	TRBJ2-5	TRBD2	many
CASRTRGQGNEKLFF	TGTGCCAGCAGGACCCGGGGACAGGGGAATGAAAAACTGTTTTTT	TRBV6-5	TRBJ1-4	TRBD1	.
CASSYGTENSPLHF	TGTGCCAGCAGCTATGGGACAGAAAATTCACCCCTCCACTTT	TRBV5-6	TRBJ1-6	TRBD1	few
CASSLAGTDKAPQHF	TGTGCCAGCAGCTTAGCCGGGACAGACAAGGCGCCCCAGCATTTT	TRBV7-9	TRBJ1-5	TRBD1	.
CASTGQERLSPLHF	TGTGCCAGCACAGGACAGGAAAGGCTTTCACCCCTCCACTTT	TRBV6-5	TRBJ1-6	TRBD1	.
CASSILQGAGTEAFF	TGTGCCAGTAGTATACTACAGGGGGCGGGCACTGAAGCTTTCTTT	TRBV19	TRBJ1-1	TRBD1	few
CASRGGGAGSYEQYF	TGTGCCAGCAGGGGAGGTGGGGCGGGTTCCTACGAGCAGTACTTC	TRBV7-2	TRBJ2-7	.	.
CSVWGQGRITGANVLTF	TGCAGCGTTTGGGGACAGGGTCGGATTACTGGGGCCAACGTCCTGACTTTC	TRBV29-1	TRBJ2-6	TRBD1	.
CASSLADTDTQYF	TGTGCCAGTAGTTTGGCGGACACAGATACGCAGTATTTT	TRBV19	TRBJ2-3	.	.
CASSLVRIGEVAKNIQYF	TGTGCCAGCAGCTTAGTACGTATCGGCGAGGTAGCCAAAAACATTCAGTACTTC	TRBV7-2	TRBJ2-4	.	.
CASSLTTGNTEAFF	TGTGCCAGCAGTCTGACGACAGGGAACACTGAAGCTTTCTTT	TRBV28	TRBJ1-1	.	.
CASSLGDTSYEQYF	TGTGCCAGCAGCTTAGGGGACACCTCCTACGAGCAGTACTTC	TRBV7-7	TRBJ2-7	.	.
CASSEARRPSGNTIYF	TGTGCCAGCAGTGAAGCTAGGCGGCCCTCTGGAAACACCATATATTTT	TRBV2	TRBJ1-3	.	.
CAISESKSSGDNEQFF	TGTGCCATCAGTGAGTCGAAGTCTAGCGGGGACAATGAGCAGTTCTTC	TRBV10-3	TRBJ2-1	TRBD2	.
CASSYSTGVATDTQYF	TGTGCCAGCAGTTACTCGACCGGGGTCGCCACAGATACGCAGTATTTT	TRBV6-6	TRBJ2-3	.	.
CASSSVTGHFEAFF	TGTGCCAGCAGTAGTGTAACGGGACATTTCGAAGCTTTCTTT	TRBV28	TRBJ1-1	.	.
CASSGGLAENTGELFF	TGTGCCAGCAGTGGGGGACTAGCGGAAAACACCGGGGAGCTGTTTTTT	TRBV6-1	TRBJ2-2	TRBD2	.
CASSSQTGVGYTF	TGTGCCAGCAGCTCCCAGACAGGGGTCGGCTACACCTTC	TRBV14	TRBJ1-2	TRBD1	.
CASSSQKNTEAFF	TGTGCCAGCAGCTCCCAGAAGAACACTGAAGCTTTCTTT	TRBV12-3/TRBV12-4	TRBJ1-1	.	.
CASTQASGNTIYF	TGTGCCAGCACCCAGGCCAGCGGAAACACCATATATTTT	TRBV12-3/TRBV12-4	TRBJ1-3	.	.
CASSLTGKDTEAFF	TGCGCCAGCAGCTTAACAGGGAAGGACACTGAAGCTTTCTTT	TRBV5-1	TRBJ1-1	.	.
CASSGWDSLGVSGNTIYF	TGTGCCAGCAGTGGGTGGGACAGCCTTGGCGTCTCTGGAAACACCATATATTTT	TRBV2	TRBJ1-3	TRBD1	few
CASSQDTGGVGTDTQYF	TGTGCCAGCAGCCAAGATACTGGGGGCGTGGGCACAGATACGCAGTATTTT	TRBV3-1/TRBV3-2	TRBJ2-3	.	.
CASSPVNLRGGSLYGYTF	TGTGCCAGCAGTCCGGTCAACCTCCGGGGGGGCAGCCTCTATGGCTACACCTTC	TRBV7-6	TRBJ1-2	.	few
CASSLADRVGSPLHF	TGTGCCAGCAGCTTAGCCGACAGGGTTGGGTCACCCCTCCACTTT	TRBV7-2	TRBJ1-6	TRBD1	.
CATIGQTNTEAFF	TGTGCCACCATCGGACAGACCAACACTGAAGCTTTCTTT	TRBV6-5	TRBJ1-1	.	.
CASSLYNEQFF	TGTGCCAGCAGCTTGTACAATGAGCAGTTCTTC	TRBV12-3/TRBV12-4	TRBJ2-1	.	.
CASSQDSLREQFF	TGTGCCAGCAGCCAAGATTCCCTGCGGGAGCAGTTCTTC	TRBV4-2	TRBJ2-1	.	.
CASSPQEGVGNEQFF	TGTGCCAGCTCACCACAAGAGGGGGTGGGCAATGAGCAGTTCTTC	TRBV18	TRBJ2-1	.	once
CASSQTQGAKNIQYF	TGCGCCAGCAGCCAAACTCAGGGGGCTAAAAACATTCAGTACTTC	TRBV5-1	TRBJ2-4	TRBD1	.
CATSRGPPGQGFAGGELFF	TGTGCCACCAGCAGAGGTCCACCGGGACAGGGCTTCGCAGGCGGGGAGCTGTTTTTT	TRBV15	TRBJ2-2	TRBD1	.
CASSFRRNNSPLHF	TGTGCCAGCAGCTTCCGGAGGAATAATTCACCCCTCCACTTT	TRBV27	TRBJ1-6	.	.
CASQGVDSPLHF	TGTGCCAGCCAGGGGGTTGATTCACCCCTCCACTTT	TRBV2	TRBJ1-6	TRBD1	.
CASSLGQGLSYNSPLHF	TGTGCCAGTAGTCTCGGACAGGGTCTCTCCTATAATTCACCCCTCCACTTT	TRBV19	TRBJ1-6	TRBD1	few